The rows below give T cell receptor beta chains drawn from one sample of a study of blood T cell repertoires in COVID-19. The repertoire was sequenced with immunoSEQ multiplex PCR; TCRdb's copy has only in-frame clones and lacks some. Of roughly 140,000 clones detected, about 80% appear once; the ten largest clones hold approximately 3.6%. The sample consisted of peripheral blood. The receptors come from a man in his sixties or seventies who had recovered from COVID-19. CDR3s include the opening cysteine and the closing phenylalanine or tryptophan. A D gene is named only where the DNA matches it firmly. Clone size appears in some rows only: once, few, many, or a class for an expanded clone.

TRBV15	NA	TRBJ2-5	NA	CATSRDSRSQETQYF	TGTGCCACCAGCAGAGATAGTCGGTCTCAAGAGACCCAGTACTTC
TRBV5-4	TRBD1	TRBJ2-1	NA	CASSETGSEQFF	TGTGCCAGCAGCGAGACAGGGAGTGAGCAGTTCTTC
TRBV2	TRBD2	TRBJ2-3	NA	CASSEQLAGAEDTQYF	TGTGCCAGCAGTGAGCAGCTAGCGGGGGCAGAGGATACGCAGTATTTT
TRBV9	NA	TRBJ2-7	NA	CASSVVGQGTYEQYF	TGTGCCAGCAGCGTAGTTGGGCAGGGTACCTACGAGCAGTACTTC
TRBV7-2	TRBD2	TRBJ2-1	NA	CASRLAGGYNEQFF	TGTGCCAGCAGGCTAGCGGGAGGGTACAATGAGCAGTTCTTC
TRBV7-8	NA	TRBJ2-1	NA	CASSLSADLYNEQFF	TGTGCCAGCAGCTTATCAGCGGACCTCTACAATGAGCAGTTCTTC
TRBV10-3	NA	TRBJ1-2	NA	CAISEPQTGQDTF	TGTGCCATCAGTGAGCCCCAAACAGGTCAAGACACCTTC
TRBV7-9	NA	TRBJ1-1	NA	CASSPTWFEAFF	TGTGCCAGCAGTCCAACTTGGTTTGAAGCTTTCTTT
TRBV28	NA	TRBJ1-6	NA	CASLRAQNSPLHF	TGTGCCAGCCTGAGGGCCCAAAATTCACCCCTCCACTTT
TRBV19	NA	TRBJ1-1	NA	CASGIWGGMNTEAFF	TGTGCCAGTGGTATCTGGGGGGGGATGAACACTGAAGCTTTCTTT
TRBV29-1	TRBD2	TRBJ2-1	NA	CSLTESGSARFF	TGCAGCCTGACAGAAAGCGGGAGTGCCCGGTTCTTC
TRBV10-3	NA	TRBJ1-5	NA	CAISGGGNGQPQHF	TGTGCCATCAGTGGCGGGGGGAATGGCCAGCCCCAGCATTTT
TRBV15	TRBD1	TRBJ1-4	NA	CATSTAQGRRATNEKLFF	TGTGCCACCAGTACGGCACAGGGGAGAAGGGCAACTAATGAAAAACTGTTTTTT
TRBV7-2	NA	TRBJ2-3	NA	CASSSPQGDTQYF	TGTGCCAGCAGCTCCCCACAGGGAGATACGCAGTATTTT
TRBV5-1	TRBD1	TRBJ1-1	NA	CASSPDRASEGAFF	TGCGCCAGCAGCCCTGACAGGGCCTCAGAGGGAGCTTTCTTT
TRBV6-2/TRBV6-3	TRBD1	TRBJ2-3	few	CASSDWDRGRTDTQYF	TGTGCCAGCAGCGACTGGGACAGGGGAAGGACAGATACGCAGTATTTT
TRBV7-8	NA	TRBJ1-1	NA	CASSSYGTLNTEAFF	TGTGCCAGCAGCTCCTATGGGACACTGAACACTGAAGCTTTCTTT
TRBV4-1	TRBD1	TRBJ1-4	NA	CASSQSGQGGEKLFF	TGCGCCAGCAGCCAATCGGGACAGGGAGGTGAAAAACTGTTTTTT
TRBV18	NA	TRBJ2-7	NA	CASSPSQVTYEQYF	TGTGCCAGCTCACCATCACAGGTAACCTACGAGCAGTACTTC
TRBV7-3	NA	TRBJ2-3	NA	CASSLGGLSTDTQYF	TGTGCCAGCAGCTTAGGCGGACTGAGCACAGATACGCAGTATTTT
TRBV2	TRBD1	TRBJ1-4	few	CASGQDEKLFF	TGTGCTAGCGGACAGGATGAAAAACTGTTTTTT
TRBV7-6	TRBD2	TRBJ2-3	NA	CASTREGGVGTQYF	TGTGCCAGCACCCGGGAGGGGGGTGTCGGTACGCAGTATTTT
TRBV24-1	NA	TRBJ2-1	once	CATSEGRISSYNEQFF	TGTGCCACCAGTGAGGGGAGAATTAGCTCCTACAATGAGCAGTTCTTC
TRBV3-1/TRBV3-2	NA	TRBJ1-2	once	CASSQEDGSRGGYTF	TGTGCCAGCAGCCAAGAGGACGGTAGCAGGGGTGGCTACACCTTC
TRBV2	NA	TRBJ1-1	once	CASSEGGGRGEAFF	TGTGCCAGCAGTGAAGGGGGGGGGCGCGGTGAGGCTTTCTTT
TRBV13	NA	TRBJ1-1	NA	CASSFQGSNTEAFF	TGTGCCAGCAGCTTTCAGGGAAGCAACACTGAAGCTTTCTTT
TRBV7-8	NA	TRBJ2-3	NA	CASSLNPGSTDTQYF	TGTGCCAGCAGCTTAAACCCAGGGAGCACAGATACGCAGTATTTT
TRBV5-3	TRBD2	TRBJ2-3	NA	CARSLKRTSGSRTADTQYF	TGTGCCAGAAGCTTGAAAAGGACTAGCGGGAGTCGAACGGCAGATACGCAGTATTTT
TRBV30	TRBD2	TRBJ2-1	NA	CAWDPDRTSGGRGYNEQFF	TGTGCCTGGGACCCAGATCGGACTAGCGGGGGAAGGGGGTACAATGAGCAGTTCTTC
TRBV19	NA	TRBJ1-1	NA	CASSSGQTEAFF	TGTGCCAGTAGTTCAGGACAGACTGAAGCTTTCTTT
TRBV19	NA	TRBJ1-2	NA	CASSIEQDNYGYTF	TGTGCCAGTAGTATAGAACAGGACAACTATGGCTACACCTTC
TRBV5-1	NA	TRBJ2-5	NA	CASSLGGSEETQYF	TGCGCCAGCAGCTTGGGTGGGAGCGAGGAGACCCAGTACTTC
TRBV2	NA	TRBJ2-4	NA	CASSDLSAKNIQYF	TGTGCCAGCAGTGATCTTAGCGCCAAAAACATTCAGTACTTC
TRBV4-1	TRBD2	TRBJ2-3	NA	CASSPWIGRDTDTQYF	TGCGCCAGCAGCCCTTGGATCGGGAGGGACACAGATACGCAGTATTTT
TRBV6-4	NA	TRBJ2-7	NA	CASSDFPTGEQYF	TGTGCCAGCAGTGACTTCCCCACAGGCGAGCAGTACTTC
TRBV7-9	NA	TRBJ2-3	once	CASSSPTDTQYF	TGTGCCAGCAGTTCCCCGACTGATACGCAGTATTTT
TRBV6-5	NA	TRBJ2-7	NA	CASSYLSQGTYEQYF	TGTGCCAGCAGTTACCTCAGCCAGGGCACCTACGAGCAGTACTTC
TRBV4-1	NA	TRBJ2-1	few	CASSPPERRTGEQFF	TGCGCCAGCAGCCCCCCTGAGCGGAGGACTGGTGAGCAGTTCTTC
TRBV12-3/TRBV12-4	NA	TRBJ1-1	NA	CASSRGQFGAFF	TGTGCCAGCAGCCGAGGACAGTTTGGCGCTTTCTTT
TRBV29-1	TRBD1	TRBJ2-2	NA	CSGTDRGSGELFF	TGCAGCGGTACGGACAGGGGTAGCGGGGAGCTGTTTTTT
TRBV20-1	TRBD2	TRBJ2-1	NA	CSASSARLAGFSYNEQFF	TGCAGTGCTAGTTCCGCGCGTCTAGCGGGTTTTTCCTACAATGAGCAGTTCTTC
TRBV9	NA	TRBJ2-5	NA	CASSEGTTLEGETQYF	TGTGCCAGCAGCGAGGGGACAACACTAGAGGGAGAGACCCAGTACTTC